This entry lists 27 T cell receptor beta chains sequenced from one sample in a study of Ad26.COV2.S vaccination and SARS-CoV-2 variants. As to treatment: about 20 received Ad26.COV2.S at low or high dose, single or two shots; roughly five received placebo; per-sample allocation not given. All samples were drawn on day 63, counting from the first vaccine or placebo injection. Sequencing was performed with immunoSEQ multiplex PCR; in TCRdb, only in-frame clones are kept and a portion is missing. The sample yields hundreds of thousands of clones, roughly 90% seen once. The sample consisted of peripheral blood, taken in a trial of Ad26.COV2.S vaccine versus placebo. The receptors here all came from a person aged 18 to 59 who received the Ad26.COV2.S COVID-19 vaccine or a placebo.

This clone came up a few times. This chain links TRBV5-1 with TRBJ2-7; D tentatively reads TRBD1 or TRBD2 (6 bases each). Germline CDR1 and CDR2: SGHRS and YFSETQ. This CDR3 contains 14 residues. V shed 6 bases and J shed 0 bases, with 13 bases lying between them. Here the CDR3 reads CASTGVGGSYEQYF. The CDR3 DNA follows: TGCGCCAGCACAGGGGTGGGGGGCTCCTACGAGCAGTACTTC. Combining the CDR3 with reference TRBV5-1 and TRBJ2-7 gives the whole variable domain KAGVTQTPRYLIKTRGQQVTLSCSPISGHRSVSWYQQTPGQGLQFLFEYFSETQRNKGNFPGRFSGRQFSNSRSEMNVSTLELGDSALYLCASTGVGGSYEQYFGPGTRLTVT.

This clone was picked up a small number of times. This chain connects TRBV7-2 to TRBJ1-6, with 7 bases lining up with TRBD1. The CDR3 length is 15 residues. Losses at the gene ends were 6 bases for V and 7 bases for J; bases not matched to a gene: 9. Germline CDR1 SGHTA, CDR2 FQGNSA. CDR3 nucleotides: TGTGCCAGCAGTCCTAAGACAGGGTCCAATTCACCCCTCCACTTT. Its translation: CASSPKTGSNSPLHF.

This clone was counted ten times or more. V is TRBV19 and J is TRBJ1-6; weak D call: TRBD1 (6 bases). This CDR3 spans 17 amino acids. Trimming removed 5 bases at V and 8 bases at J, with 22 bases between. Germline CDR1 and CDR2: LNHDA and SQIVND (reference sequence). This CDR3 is CASSHIQGGLSDSPLHF. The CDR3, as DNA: TGTGCCAGTAGTCATATACAGGGTGGCCTTTCGGATTCACCCCTCCACTTT.

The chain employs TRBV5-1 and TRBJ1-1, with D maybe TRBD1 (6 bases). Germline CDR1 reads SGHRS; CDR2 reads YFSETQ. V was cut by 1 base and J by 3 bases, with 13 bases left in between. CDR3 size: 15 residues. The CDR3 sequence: CASSLPGQYYTEAFF. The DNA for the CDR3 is TGCGCCAGCAGCTTGCCGGGACAATATTACACTGAAGCTTTCTTT.

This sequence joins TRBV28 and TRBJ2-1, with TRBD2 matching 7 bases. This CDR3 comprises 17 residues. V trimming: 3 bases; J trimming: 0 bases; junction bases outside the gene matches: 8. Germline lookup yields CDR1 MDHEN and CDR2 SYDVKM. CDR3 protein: CASSFVGEGSSYNEQFF. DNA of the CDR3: TGTGCCAGCAGTTTTGTCGGGGAGGGAAGCTCCTACAATGAGCAGTTCTTC.

CDR3 amino acids: CASSGLSNQPQHF. CDR3 DNA sequence: TGTGCCAGCAGTGGACTGAGCAATCAGCCCCAGCATTTT. This chain joins TRBV6-2 or TRBV6-3 and TRBJ1-5; no reliable D call. CDR1 and CDR2 from the germline V gene are MNHEY and SVGEGT. CDR3 size: 13 residues. Trimming stripped 5 bases from V and 1 base from J, with 6 bases between.

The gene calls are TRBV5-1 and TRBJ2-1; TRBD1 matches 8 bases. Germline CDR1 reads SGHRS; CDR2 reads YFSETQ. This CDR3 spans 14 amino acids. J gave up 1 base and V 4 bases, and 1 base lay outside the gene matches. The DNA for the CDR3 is TGCGCCAGCAGCAGGGACAGGTCCTACAATGAGCAGTTCTTC. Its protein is CASSRDRSYNEQFF.

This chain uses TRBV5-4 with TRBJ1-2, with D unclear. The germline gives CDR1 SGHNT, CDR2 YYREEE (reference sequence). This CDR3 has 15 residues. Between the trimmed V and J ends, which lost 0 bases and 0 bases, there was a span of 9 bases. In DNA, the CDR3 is TGTGCCAGCAGCTTGGGCGGCAGATCTAACTATGGCTACACCTTC. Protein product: CASSLGGRSNYGYTF.

The DNA of the CDR3 is TGTGCCAGCAGTTTACCAGGTCCTGGAAACACCATATATTTT. Translation gives CASSLPGPGNTIYF. The chain is built from TRBV6-2 or TRBV6-3 and TRBJ1-3; no clear D. The CDR3 is 14 amino acids. Germline lookup yields CDR1 MNHEY and CDR2 SVGEGT. Deletions cut 4 bases from V and 2 bases from J, with 9 bases between.

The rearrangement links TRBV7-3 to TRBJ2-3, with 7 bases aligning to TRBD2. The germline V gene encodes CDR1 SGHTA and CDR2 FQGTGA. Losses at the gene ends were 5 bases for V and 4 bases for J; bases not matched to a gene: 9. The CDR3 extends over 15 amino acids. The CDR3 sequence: CASSAQGLTPDTQYF. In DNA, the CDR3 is TGTGCCAGCAGCGCCCAGGGACTAACCCCAGATACGCAGTATTTT.

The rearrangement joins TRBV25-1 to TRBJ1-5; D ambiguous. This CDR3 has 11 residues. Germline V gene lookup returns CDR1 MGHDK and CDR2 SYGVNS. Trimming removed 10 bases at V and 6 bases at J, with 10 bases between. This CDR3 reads CATTLGQPQHF. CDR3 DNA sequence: TGTGCCACCACATTAGGTCAGCCCCAGCATTTT.

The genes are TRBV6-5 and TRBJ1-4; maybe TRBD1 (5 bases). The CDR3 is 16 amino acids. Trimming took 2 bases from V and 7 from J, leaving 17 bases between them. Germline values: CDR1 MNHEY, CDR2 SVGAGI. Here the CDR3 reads CASSYEGTRGGEKLFF. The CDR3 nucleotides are TGTGCCAGCAGTTACGAGGGGACGCGGGGTGGTGAAAAACTGTTTTTT.

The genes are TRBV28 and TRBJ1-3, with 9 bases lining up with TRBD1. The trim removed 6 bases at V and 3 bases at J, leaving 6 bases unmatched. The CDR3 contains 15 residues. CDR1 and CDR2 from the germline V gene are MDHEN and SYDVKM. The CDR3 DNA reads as TGTGCCAGCAGGAGACAGGGGGAAAGTGGAAACACCATATATTTT. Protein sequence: CASRRQGESGNTIYF.

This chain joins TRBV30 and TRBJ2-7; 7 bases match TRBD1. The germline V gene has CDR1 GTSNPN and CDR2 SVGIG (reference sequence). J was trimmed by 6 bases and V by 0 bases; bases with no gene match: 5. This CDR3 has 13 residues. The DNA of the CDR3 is TGTGCCTGGAGTGTACGTTCAGGGGGCGAGCAGTACTTC. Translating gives CAWSVRSGGEQYF.

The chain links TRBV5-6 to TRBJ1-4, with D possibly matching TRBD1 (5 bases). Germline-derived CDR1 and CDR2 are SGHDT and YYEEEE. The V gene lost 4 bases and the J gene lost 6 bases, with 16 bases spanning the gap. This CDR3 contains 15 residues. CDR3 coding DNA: TGTGCCAGCAGCGTCCGGGACCCGGGCTATGAAAAACTGTTTTTT. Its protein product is CASSVRDPGYEKLFF.

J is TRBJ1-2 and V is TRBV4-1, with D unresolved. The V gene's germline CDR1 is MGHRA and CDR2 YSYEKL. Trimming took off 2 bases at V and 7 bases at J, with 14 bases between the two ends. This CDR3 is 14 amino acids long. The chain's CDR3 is CASSQTSSHSGYTF. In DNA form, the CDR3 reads TGCGCCAGCAGCCAAACCTCCAGCCATTCTGGCTACACCTTC.

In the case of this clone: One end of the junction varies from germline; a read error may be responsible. CDR3 loop: CASSLEVESLQYF. CDR3 in DNA: TGTGCTAGCAGCTTAGAAGTCGAGAGTCTCCAGTACTTC. The chain has TRBV7-7 and TRBJ2-5; D gene uncertain. Germline V gives CDR1 SSHAT, CDR2 FNYEAQ (reference sequence). CDR3 length: 13 residues.

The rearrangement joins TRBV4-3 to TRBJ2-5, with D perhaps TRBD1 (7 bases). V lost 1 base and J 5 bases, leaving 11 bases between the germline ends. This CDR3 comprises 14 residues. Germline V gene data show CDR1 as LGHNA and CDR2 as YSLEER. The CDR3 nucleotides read TGCGCCAGCAGCCAAGTATCAGGGGGGGAGACCCAGTACTTC. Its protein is CASSQVSGGETQYF.

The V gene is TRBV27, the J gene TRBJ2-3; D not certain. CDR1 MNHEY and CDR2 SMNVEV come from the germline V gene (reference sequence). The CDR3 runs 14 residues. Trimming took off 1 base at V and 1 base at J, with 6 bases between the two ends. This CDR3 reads CASSLYPGTDTQYF. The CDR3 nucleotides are TGTGCCAGCAGTTTATATCCAGGCACAGATACGCAGTATTTT.

The CDR3 DNA reads as TGTGCCAGCAGCTACGGGACTCTGAACACTGAAGCTTTCTTT. Its translation: CASSYGTLNTEAFF. V usage is TRBV7-9 and J usage is TRBJ1-1; TRBD1 might be the D (5 bases). Deletions cut 4 bases from V and 0 bases from J, with 9 bases between. Germline CDR1 and CDR2: SEHNR and FQNEAQ (reference sequence). This CDR3 region has 14 residues.

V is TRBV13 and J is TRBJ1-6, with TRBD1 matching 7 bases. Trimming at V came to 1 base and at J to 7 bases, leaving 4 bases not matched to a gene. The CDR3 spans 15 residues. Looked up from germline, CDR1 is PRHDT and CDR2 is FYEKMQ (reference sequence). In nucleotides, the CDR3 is TGTGCCAGCAGCTTAGCTTCAGGGGGGAATTCACCCCTCCACTTT. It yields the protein CASSLASGGNSPLHF.

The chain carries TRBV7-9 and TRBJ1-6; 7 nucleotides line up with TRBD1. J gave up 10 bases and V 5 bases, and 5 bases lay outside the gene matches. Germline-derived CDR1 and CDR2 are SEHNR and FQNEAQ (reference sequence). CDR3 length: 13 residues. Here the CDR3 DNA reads TGTGCCAGCAGCGTACAGGGGAGGTCACCCCTCCACTTT. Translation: CASSVQGRSPLHF. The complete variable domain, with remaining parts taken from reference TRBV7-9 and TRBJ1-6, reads DTGVSQNPRHKITKRGQNVTFRCDPISEHNRLYWYRQTLGQGPEFLTYFQNEAQLEKSRLLSDRFSAERPKGSFSTLEIQRTEQGDSAMYLCASSVQGRSPLHFGNGTRLTVT.

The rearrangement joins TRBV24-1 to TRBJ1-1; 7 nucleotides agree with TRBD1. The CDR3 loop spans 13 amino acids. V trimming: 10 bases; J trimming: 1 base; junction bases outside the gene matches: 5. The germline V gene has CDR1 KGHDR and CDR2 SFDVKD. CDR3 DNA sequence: TGTGCCACAATGGACAGGCCGAACACTGAAGCTTTCTTT. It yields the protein CATMDRPNTEAFF.

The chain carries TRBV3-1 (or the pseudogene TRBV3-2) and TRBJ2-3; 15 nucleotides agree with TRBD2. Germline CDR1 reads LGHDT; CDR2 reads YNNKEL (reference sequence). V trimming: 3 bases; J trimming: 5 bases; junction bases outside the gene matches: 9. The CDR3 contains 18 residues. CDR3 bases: TGTGCCAGCAGCCAGAGGACTAGCGGGAGGGCGACAAGAGATACGCAGTATTTT. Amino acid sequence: CASSQRTSGRATRDTQYF.

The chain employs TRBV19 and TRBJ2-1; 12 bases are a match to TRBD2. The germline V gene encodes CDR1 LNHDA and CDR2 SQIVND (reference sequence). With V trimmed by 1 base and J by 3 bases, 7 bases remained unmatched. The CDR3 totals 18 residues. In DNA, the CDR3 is TGTGCCAGTAGTATAGCCCTAGCGGGAGGGCCCCGCTACAATGAGCAGTTCTTC. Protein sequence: CASSIALAGGPRYNEQFF.

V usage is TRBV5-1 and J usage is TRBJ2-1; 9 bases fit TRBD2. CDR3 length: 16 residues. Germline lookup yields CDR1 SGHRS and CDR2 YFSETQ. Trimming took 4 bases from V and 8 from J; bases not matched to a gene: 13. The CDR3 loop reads CASSGRLSGSFDEQFF. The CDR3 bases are TGCGCCAGCAGCGGTCGTCTTAGCGGGAGTTTCGATGAGCAGTTCTTC.

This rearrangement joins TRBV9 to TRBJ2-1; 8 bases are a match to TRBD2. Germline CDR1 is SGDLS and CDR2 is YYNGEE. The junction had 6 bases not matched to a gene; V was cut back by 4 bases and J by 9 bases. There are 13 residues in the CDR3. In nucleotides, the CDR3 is TGTGCCAGCAGCCCGTCGGGGGGGCCTGAGCAGTTCTTC. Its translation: CASSPSGGPEQFF.